The 17 T cell receptor beta chains presented below share a single source sample, sequenced in a study of CD8 T cells in ankylosing spondylitis. Study findings and constraints: A motif of 7 or 8 highly homologous TCR beta variants was seen as apparently characteristic of ankylosing spondylitis blood.

TCRdb called the 5' RACE reads again in MiXCR, with one record for every CDR3 protein. The sample includes some 400,000 distinct CDR3 sequences, approximately 20% of them seen just once. For these receptors, no antigen is known. The sequencing sample was made of blood, either unsorted or a sorted T cell fraction (not recorded which). The receptors stem from a male donor with ankylosing spondylitis.

The rearrangement links TRBV4-2 to TRBJ1-1; D is undetermined. The V gene's germline CDR1 is LGHNA and CDR2 YNFKEQ. The CDR3 is 15 amino acids. Trimming removed 0 bases at V and 0 bases at J, with 8 bases between. The CDR3 protein is CASSQEGRLNTEAFF. The CDR3 DNA reads as TGTGCCAGCAGCCAAGAGGGCCGGTTGAACACTGAAGCTTTCTTT.

In its sample, this clonotype was seen many times. V usage is TRBV12-3 or TRBV12-4 and J usage is TRBJ2-1; D remains ambiguous. V was clipped by 6 bases and J by 8 bases, with 8 bases between them. The CDR3 totals 11 residues. The CDR3 is CASSPQDEQFF. In DNA form, the CDR3 reads TGTGCCAGCAGCCCGCAGGATGAGCAGTTCTTC.

The CDR3 coding sequence is TGCGCCAGCAGTGAGGCGGGGGACGTCTCCTACGAGCAGTACTTC. Translated: CASSEAGDVSYEQYF. The rearrangement links TRBV10-2 to TRBJ2-7; 7 bases match TRBD2. After removal of 2 bases from V and 0 bases from J, the junction contained 4 bases not matched to a gene. The CDR3 has 15 residues. The germline gives CDR1 WSHSY, CDR2 SAAADI.

This clonotype was found a few times. The chain links TRBV10-3 to TRBJ2-2; 9 bases agree with TRBD2. With V trimmed by 8 bases and J by 2 bases, 3 bases remained unmatched. In germline, CDR1 is ENHRY, CDR2 SYGVKD. The CDR3 is 14 residues long. The DNA of the CDR3 is TGTGCCATCTCGCGGGAGGGTAACACCGGGGAGCTGTTTTTT. Translating gives CAISREGNTGELFF.

This clonotype was detected many times. This chain connects TRBV5-1 to TRBJ2-3; D not certain. From germline, CDR1 is SGHRS and CDR2 YFSETQ. The V end lost 2 bases, the J end lost 2 bases, and 9 bases lay between the germline ends. The CDR3 length is 14 residues. The CDR3 sequence: CASSFEDLTDTQYF. The CDR3 DNA follows: TGCGCCAGCAGCTTCGAAGATCTCACAGATACGCAGTATTTT.

This rearrangement joins TRBV29-1 to TRBJ2-3; the match to TRBD2 covers 11 bases. The germline V gene encodes CDR1 SQVTM and CDR2 ANQGSEA. V trimming: 4 bases; J trimming: 5 bases; junction bases outside the gene matches: 8. The CDR3 sequence is 15 residues long. In DNA form, the CDR3 reads TGCAGCGTTGGAGGAGGTAGCGGGAGGGGAGATACGCAGTATTTT. This codes for CSVGGGSGRGDTQYF.

V and J are TRBV11-2 and TRBJ2-2; a weak D match, TRBD1 (5 bases). Germline loops: CDR1 SGHAT, CDR2 FQNNGV. The CDR3 is 12 amino acids. The V end lost 8 bases, the J end lost 7 bases, and 11 bases lay between the germline ends. The CDR3 nucleotides read TGTGCCAGCGGGGCAATTGGCGGGGAGCTGTTTTTT. Residues: CASGAIGGELFF.

This chain links TRBV7-2 with TRBJ2-3; D possibly corresponds to TRBD2 (6 bases). The CDR3 has 14 amino acids. The V gene lost 3 bases and the J gene lost 6 bases, with 13 bases spanning the gap. Germline CDR1 and CDR2: SGHTA and FQGNSA. The CDR3 DNA sequence: TGTGCCAGCAGCTTGGAGGGTGCGACGGATACGCAGTATTTT. As protein: CASSLEGATDTQYF.

This clonotype came up a few times. The chain uses TRBV5-1 and TRBJ2-5; TRBD1 is a possible D gene (6 bases). The CDR3 has 16 residues. CDR1 SGHRS and CDR2 YFSETQ come from the germline V gene. Trimming cost V 0 bases and J 5 bases, with 17 bases left between them. The DNA for the CDR3 is TGCGCCAGCAGCTTGGCCGCGACAGGAACCCAGGAGACCCAGTACTTC. Translation gives CASSLAATGTQETQYF.

This clonotype has only one observation. At one of its ends the junction is not consistent with the germline gene, which may arise from a read error. The CDR3 is CASSLRTGGSEKLYF. The CDR3 DNA sequence: TGCGCCAGCAGCTTGAGGACAGGGGGCAGCGAAAAACTGTATTTT. The V gene is TRBV5-1, the J gene TRBJ1-4, with 11 nucleotides matching TRBD1. Germline V gives CDR1 SGHRS, CDR2 YFSETQ. There are 15 residues in the CDR3.

V and J are TRBV18 and TRBJ2-1, with unresolved D. CDR1 is KGHSH and CDR2 is LQKENI in the germline V gene. V lost 0 bases and J lost 10, with 10 bases in between. The CDR3 extends over 13 amino acids. CDR3 DNA: TGTGCCAGCTCACCACCGAACACCTGGGAGCAGTTCTTC. It specifies CASSPPNTWEQFF.

This chain joins TRBV5-1 and TRBJ2-2, with a tentative D call TRBD1 (5 bases). In germline, CDR1 is SGHRS, CDR2 YFSETQ. Trimming stripped 4 bases from V and 2 bases from J, with 15 bases between. The CDR3 sequence is 16 residues long. The CDR3 region is CASSMDTTANTGELFF. The DNA for the CDR3 is TGCGCCAGCAGCATGGACACGACCGCTAACACCGGGGAGCTGTTTTTT. Complete variable domain (other parts from reference TRBV5-1 and TRBJ2-2): KAGVTQTPRYLIKTRGQQVTLSCSPISGHRSVSWYQQTPGQGLQFLFEYFSETQRNKGNFPGRFSGRQFSNSRSEMNVSTLELGDSALYLCASSMDTTANTGELFFGEGSRLTVL.

This rearrangement joins TRBV20-1 to TRBJ2-1; D remains unclear. V was pared by 3 bases and J by 8 bases, with 14 bases between. Germline V gene sequence: CDR1 DFQATT, CDR2 SNEGSKA (reference sequence). The CDR3 contains 13 residues. CDR3 residues: CSARRTGRYEQFF. Here the CDR3 DNA reads TGCAGTGCTAGGCGCACGGGCCGGTATGAGCAGTTCTTC.

This chain links TRBV19 with TRBJ2-3, with 16 bases aligning to TRBD2. There are 19 residues in the CDR3. The V gene's germline CDR1 is LNHDA and CDR2 SQIVND (reference sequence). V gave up 3 bases and J gave up 6 bases; unmatched junction bases: 12. The CDR3 is CASSMGKRGLAGGQDTQYF. DNA of the CDR3: TGTGCCAGTAGTATGGGAAAGCGGGGACTAGCGGGAGGGCAGGATACGCAGTATTTT.

V usage is TRBV19 and J usage is TRBJ2-7, with D perhaps TRBD2 (6 bases). V lost 7 bases and J 6 bases, leaving 22 bases between the germline ends. Germline V gene data show CDR1 as LNHDA and CDR2 as SQIVND (reference sequence). The CDR3 runs 15 residues. DNA of the CDR3: TGTGCCAGTACAAAGGCGTGGATATCAGCGGGCGAGCAGTACTTC. As protein: CASTKAWISAGEQYF.

This clonotype was observed a handful of times. The chain is built from TRBV20-1 and TRBJ2-1, with D possibly being TRBD2 (6 bases). This CDR3 is 12 amino acids long. CDR1 and CDR2 (germline): DFQATT, SNEGSKA (reference sequence). V was clipped by 3 bases and J by 8 bases, with 11 bases between them. The CDR3 protein is CSASRGVYEQFF. The CDR3 nucleotides are TGCAGTGCTAGTCGCGGGGTCTATGAGCAGTTCTTC.

The chain has TRBV11-2 and TRBJ2-1; 7 nucleotides agree with TRBD2. Germline CDR1 reads SGHAT; CDR2 reads FQNNGV. The CDR3 runs 15 residues. The ends lost 7 bases at V and 0 bases at J; junction bases unmatched: 6. The CDR3 region is CASTEGRGSYNEQFF. In nucleotides, the CDR3 is TGTGCCAGCACCGAAGGGAGGGGCTCCTACAATGAGCAGTTCTTC.